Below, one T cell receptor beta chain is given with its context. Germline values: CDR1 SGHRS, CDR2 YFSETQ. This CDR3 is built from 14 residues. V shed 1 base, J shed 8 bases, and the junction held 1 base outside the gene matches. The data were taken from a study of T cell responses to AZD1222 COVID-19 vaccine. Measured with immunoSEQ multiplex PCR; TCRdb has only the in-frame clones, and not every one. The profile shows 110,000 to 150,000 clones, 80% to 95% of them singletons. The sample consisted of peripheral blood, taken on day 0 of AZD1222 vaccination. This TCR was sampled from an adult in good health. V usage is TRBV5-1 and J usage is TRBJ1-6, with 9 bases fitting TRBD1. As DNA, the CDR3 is TGCGCCAGCAGCTTGACAGGGGGCGATTCACCCCTCCACTTT. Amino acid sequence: CASSLTGGDSPLHF.